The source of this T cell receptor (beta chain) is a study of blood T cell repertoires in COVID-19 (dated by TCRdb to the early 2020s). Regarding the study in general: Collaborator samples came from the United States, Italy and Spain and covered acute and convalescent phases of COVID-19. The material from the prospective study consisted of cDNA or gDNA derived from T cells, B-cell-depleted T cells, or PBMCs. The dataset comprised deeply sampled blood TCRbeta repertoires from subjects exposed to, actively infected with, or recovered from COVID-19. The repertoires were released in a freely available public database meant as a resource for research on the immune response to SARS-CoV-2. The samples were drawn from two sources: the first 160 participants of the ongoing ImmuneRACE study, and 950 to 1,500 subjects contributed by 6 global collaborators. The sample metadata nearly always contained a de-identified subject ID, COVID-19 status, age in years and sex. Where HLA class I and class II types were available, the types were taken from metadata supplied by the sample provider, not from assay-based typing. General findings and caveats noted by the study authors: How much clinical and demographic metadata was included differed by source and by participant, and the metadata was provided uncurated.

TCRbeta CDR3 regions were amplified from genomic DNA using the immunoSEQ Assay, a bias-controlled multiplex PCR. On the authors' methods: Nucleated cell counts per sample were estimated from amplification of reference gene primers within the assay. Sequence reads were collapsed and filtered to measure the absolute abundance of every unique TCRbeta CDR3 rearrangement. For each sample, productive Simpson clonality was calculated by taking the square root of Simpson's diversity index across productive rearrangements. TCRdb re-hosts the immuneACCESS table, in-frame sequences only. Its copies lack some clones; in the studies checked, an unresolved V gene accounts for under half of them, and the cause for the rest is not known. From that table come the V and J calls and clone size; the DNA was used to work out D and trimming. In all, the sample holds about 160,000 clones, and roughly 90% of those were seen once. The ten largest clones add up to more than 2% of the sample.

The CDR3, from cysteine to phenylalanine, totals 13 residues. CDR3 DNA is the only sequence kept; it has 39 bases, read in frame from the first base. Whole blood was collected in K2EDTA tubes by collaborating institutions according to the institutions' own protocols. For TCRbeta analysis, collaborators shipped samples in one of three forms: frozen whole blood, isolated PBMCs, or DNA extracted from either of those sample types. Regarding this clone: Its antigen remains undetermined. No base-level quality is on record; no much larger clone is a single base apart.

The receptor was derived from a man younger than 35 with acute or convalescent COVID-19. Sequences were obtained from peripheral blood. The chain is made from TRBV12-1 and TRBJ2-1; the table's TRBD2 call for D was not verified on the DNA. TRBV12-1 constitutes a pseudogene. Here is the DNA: TGTGCCAGCAGCCCCGGTCCCTACAATGAGCAGTTCTTC. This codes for CASSPGPYNEQFF.